The entry below describes one T cell receptor (beta chain). Its binding antigen is unknown. The record has no base qualities; no much larger clone is one base away. Patients with a history of autoimmune disease or receiving systemic immunosuppression were excluded from the trial. Peripheral blood for TCR sequencing was drawn from every dose cohort at baseline, at cycle 4 day 1 and at cycle 7 day 1. The samples were taken from a phase I, first-in-human, multicenter, open-label dose-escalation trial of ivuxolimab. Adults with locally advanced or metastatic head and neck squamous cell, hepatocellular, melanoma or renal cell carcinoma were enrolled in the trial. Before TCR sequencing, CD4+ T cells and CD8+ T cells were sorted from peripheral blood as separate populations. Taken from the germline V gene, the CDR1 and CDR2 loops are SGHDT and YYEEEE. V lost 2 bases and J lost 5 bases; the stretch between them is 17 bases long. The CDR3, cysteine through phenylalanine, is 15 amino acids long. Of the read, only the CDR3 DNA is kept; its 45 bases are in frame from base 1.

This sample was included in a study of OX40 agonist ivuxolimab in advanced cancers. Describing the broader study: Ivuxolimab, which targeted the costimulatory receptor OX40 (CD134), was an agonistic, fully human IgG2 monoclonal antibody. Intravenous ivuxolimab was administered to patients every 2 weeks at six dose levels: 0.01, 0.1, 0.3, 1.5, 3 and 10 mg/kg. Of the approximately 50 dose-escalation patients, hepatocellular carcinoma was present in about 20, melanoma in approximately 15, renal cell carcinoma in 9 and head and neck cancer in 9. In the dose-escalation cohort, 70% to 85% of patients were male, and the mean age was around 60 years with a range of roughly 23 to 79. Prior anti-PD-1, anti-PD-L1 or anti-CTLA-4 therapy was permitted, and roughly two fifths of dose-escalation patients had received checkpoint inhibitors. Partial responses were achieved by three dose-escalation patients, of whom one had hepatocellular carcinoma and two had cutaneous melanoma. Peripheral TCRbeta sequencing was intended to test whether TCR sequence diversity was altered and clonal T-cell expansion was caused by ivuxolimab. The monotherapy dose-escalation portion (N of about 49 patients) of the phase I ivuxolimab trial is reported in the paper.

Overall study results and their limits: Partial responders in the 0.1-3.0 mg/kg groups had among the lowest normalized peripheral clonal expansion, especially among CD8+ T cells. After ivuxolimab, expanded clones were on average more numerous among CD8+ T cells than among CD4+ T cells. The antigen specificity of the peripheral T cells that underwent clonal expansion was not determined. Clonal expansion of both CD4+ and CD8+ blood T cells was observed from baseline to week 6 at doses 0.1 to 3.0 mg/kg. Low levels of normalized T-cell clonal expansion were also shown by some nonresponding patients.

Genomic DNA was isolated from the sorted cells so that the TCRbeta CDR3 region could be sequenced. The immunoSEQ Assay was used for sequencing of TCRbeta CDR3 regions. The clones in this table, taken by TCRdb from immuneACCESS, are in-frame only. Not every clone is retained; where verified, under half of the shortfall comes from an unresolved V gene, and the cause of the rest is unknown. This sample is represented by approximately 61,000 clones; about 89% of them were singletons. The top ten hold 18% of the sample. The rearrangement combines TRBV5-6 with TRBJ2-7; the best D guess is TRBD1, with 6 bases matching. The TCR comes from an adult with an advanced solid tumor such as melanoma, head and neck, liver or kidney cancer. The input for sequencing was CD4+ or CD8+ T cells sorted from blood, taken in a trial of the OX40 agonist ivuxolimab. The DNA sequence follows: TGTGCCAGCAGCTTAGATTCGGGGACAAGGAACGAGCAGTACTTC. Its amino acids are CASSLDSGTRNEQYF.